This T cell receptor beta chain derives from a study of graft-versus-host responses after intestinal transplantation. Whole-study context: After anti-thymocyte globulin induction, recipients took tacrolimus and steroids for 3 to 4 years.

Per germline, CDR1 MNHEY and CDR2 SMNVEV (reference sequence). V lost 6 bases, J lost 0 bases, and 14 bases stayed unmatched. The length of the CDR3 is 17 residues. Findings and caveats of the study: Some patients had graft-donor T cell macrochimerism, and their allografts showed high graft-versus-host to host-versus-graft clonal ratios. GvH clones occurred in recipient marrow; some first appeared in ileum or blood.

The authors seeded some 200,000 CFSE-labeled responder cells together with some 200,000 irradiated stimulator cells tagged with violet dye. Cell sorting after the reaction yielded proliferating CFSE-low CD3+CD4+ and CD3+CD8+ responders. Sequencing was performed with immunoSEQ multiplex PCR; in TCRdb, only in-frame clones are kept and a portion is missing. This table has roughly 5,700 clones, around 33% appearing once. This TCR came from a human patient who received an intestinal transplant. The specimen was alloreactive CD8+ T cells from a mixed lymphocyte reaction culture, collected before intestinal transplant. Subset of the sample: CFSE-low proliferating T cells sorted from roughly six-day pre-transplant mixed lymphocyte reaction (GvH or HvG direction). This chain links TRBV27 with TRBJ2-7; 7 bases line up with TRBD2. The CDR3 protein is CASSPLGGAGTSYEQYF. CDR3 bases: TGTGCCAGCAGCCCGTTGGGAGGGGCGGGAACCTCCTACGAGCAGTACTTC.